This TCR beta chain was identified during a study of blood T cell repertoires in COVID-19. Study information: Material from acute and convalescent COVID-19 was sourced from the United States, Italy and Spain. Sources were T cells, B-cell-depleted T cells, or PBMCs; the material itself was cDNA or gDNA.

CDR3 length: 11 residues. The ends were cut back, 6 bases at V and 5 bases at J, with 7 bases in the middle. Recruited during active infection, patients (from Seattle) were subsequently followed longitudinally. Original analysis: The assay estimated nucleated cells by amplifying reference gene primers. Generated by immunoSEQ multiplex PCR, the TCRdb table keeps only in-frame clones and is missing some. Clonal size and the V and J genes are those of that table, whereas D and trimming came from the DNA. Of over 150,000 clones in the sample, 70% to 90% are singletons; the top ten hold around 8.1%. The sequenced sample was peripheral blood. This receptor was taken from a woman aged 60-70 years with COVID-19, enrolled during active disease. The genes are TRBV12-3 or TRBV12-4 and TRBJ1-1, with no clear D. DNA for the CDR3: TGTGCCAGCAGCCAGAGGACTGAAGCTTTCTTT. Its translation: CASSQRTEAFF.